This entry is about one T cell receptor (beta chain). This specimen comes from a study of T cell changes during pregnancy in multiple sclerosis. Per germline, CDR1 SGHRS and CDR2 YFSETQ. There are 15 residues in the CDR3. V was clipped by 0 bases and J by 6 bases, with 13 bases between them. Sequencing used immunoSEQ multiplex PCR; TCRdb keeps in-frame clones, though not all of them. The sample contains about 50,000 clones, about 90% of which appear only once. This specimen was CD4+ T cells from peripheral blood mononuclear cells, taken in the second trimester of pregnancy. V usage is TRBV5-1 and J usage is TRBJ2-1; TRBD1 might be the D (5 bases). The clonotype comes from a female donor with multiple sclerosis, enrolled in a pregnancy study. The CDR3, as DNA: TGCGCCAGCAGCTTGGCCGGCAGGGTATTCAATGAGCAGTTCTTC. Its protein is CASSLAGRVFNEQFF.